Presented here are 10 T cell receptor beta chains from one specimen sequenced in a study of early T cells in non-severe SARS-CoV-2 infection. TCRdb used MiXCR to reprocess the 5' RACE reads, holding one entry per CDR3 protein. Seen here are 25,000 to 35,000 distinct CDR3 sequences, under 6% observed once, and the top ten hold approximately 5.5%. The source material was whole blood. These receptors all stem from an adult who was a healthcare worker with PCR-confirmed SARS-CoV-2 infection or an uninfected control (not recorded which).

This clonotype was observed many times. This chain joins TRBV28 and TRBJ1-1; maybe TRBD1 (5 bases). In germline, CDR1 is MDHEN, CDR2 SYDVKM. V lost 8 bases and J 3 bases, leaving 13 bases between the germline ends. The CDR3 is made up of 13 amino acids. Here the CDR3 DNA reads TGTGCCAGCGGACCAGGGATGGACACTGAAGCTTTCTTT. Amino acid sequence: CASGPGMDTEAFF.

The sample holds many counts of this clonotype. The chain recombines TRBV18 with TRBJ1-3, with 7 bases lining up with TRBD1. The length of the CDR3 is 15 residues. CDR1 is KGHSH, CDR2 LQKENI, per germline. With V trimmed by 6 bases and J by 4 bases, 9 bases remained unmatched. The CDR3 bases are TGTGCCAGCTCTCCCCTCCCGGGACAGGGAAACACCATATATTTT. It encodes CASSPLPGQGNTIYF.

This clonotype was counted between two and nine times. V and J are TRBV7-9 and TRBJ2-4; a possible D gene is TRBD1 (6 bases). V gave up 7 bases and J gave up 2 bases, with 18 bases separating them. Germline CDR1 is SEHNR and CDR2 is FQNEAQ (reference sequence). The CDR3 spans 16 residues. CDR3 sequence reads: CASTPTGHYPKNIQYF. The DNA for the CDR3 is TGTGCCAGCACCCCAACAGGGCATTACCCCAAAAACATTCAGTACTTC. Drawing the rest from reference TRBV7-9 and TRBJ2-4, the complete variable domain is DTGVSQNPRHKITKRGQNVTFRCDPISEHNRLYWYRQTLGQGPEFLTYFQNEAQLEKSRLLSDRFSAERPKGSFSTLEIQRTEQGDSAMYLCASTPTGHYPKNIQYFGAGTRLSVL.

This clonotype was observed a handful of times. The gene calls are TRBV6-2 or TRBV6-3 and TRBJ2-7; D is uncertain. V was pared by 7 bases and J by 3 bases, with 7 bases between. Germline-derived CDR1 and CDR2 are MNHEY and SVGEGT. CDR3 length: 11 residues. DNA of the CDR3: TGTGCCAGCAACAACCACTACGAGCAGTACTTC. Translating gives CASNNHYEQYF.

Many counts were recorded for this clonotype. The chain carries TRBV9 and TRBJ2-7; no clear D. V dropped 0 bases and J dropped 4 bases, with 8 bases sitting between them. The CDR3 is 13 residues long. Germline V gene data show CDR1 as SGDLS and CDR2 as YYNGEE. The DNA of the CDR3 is TGTGCCAGCAGCGTAGCTGAGAGGTACGAGCAGTACTTC. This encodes CASSVAERYEQYF.

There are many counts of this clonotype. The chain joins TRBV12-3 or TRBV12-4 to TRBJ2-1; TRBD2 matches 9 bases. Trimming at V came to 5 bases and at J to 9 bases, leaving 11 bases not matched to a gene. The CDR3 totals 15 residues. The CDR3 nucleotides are TGTGCCAGCAGTCCCGGCTTAGCGGGGGTCGGTGAGCAGTTCTTC. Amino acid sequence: CASSPGLAGVGEQFF.

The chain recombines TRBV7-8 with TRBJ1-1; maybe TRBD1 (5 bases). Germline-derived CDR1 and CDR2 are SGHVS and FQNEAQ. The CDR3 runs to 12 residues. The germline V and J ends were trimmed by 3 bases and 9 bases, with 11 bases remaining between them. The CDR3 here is CASSFDGGKAFF. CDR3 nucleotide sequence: TGTGCCAGCAGCTTCGACGGGGGGAAAGCTTTCTTT.

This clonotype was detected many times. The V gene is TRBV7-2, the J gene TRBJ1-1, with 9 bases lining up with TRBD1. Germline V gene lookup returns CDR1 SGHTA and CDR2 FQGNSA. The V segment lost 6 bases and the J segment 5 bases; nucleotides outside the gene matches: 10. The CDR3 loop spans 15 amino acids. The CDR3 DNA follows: TGTGCCAGCAGTTCTCCCCGACAGGGGGTAACTGAAGCTTTCTTT. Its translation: CASSSPRQGVTEAFF.

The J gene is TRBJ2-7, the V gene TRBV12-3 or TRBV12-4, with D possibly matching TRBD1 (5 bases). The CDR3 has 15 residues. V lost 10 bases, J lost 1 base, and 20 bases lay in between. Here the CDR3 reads CATLHGHHSSYEQYF. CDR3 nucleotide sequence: TGTGCCACCTTACACGGACACCACAGTTCCTACGAGCAGTACTTC.

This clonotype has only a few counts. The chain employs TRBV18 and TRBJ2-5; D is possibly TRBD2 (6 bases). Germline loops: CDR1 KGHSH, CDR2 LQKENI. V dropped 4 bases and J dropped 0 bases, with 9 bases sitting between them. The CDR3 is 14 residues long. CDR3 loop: CASSLQRDQETQYF. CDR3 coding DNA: TGTGCCAGCTCACTCCAGCGGGACCAAGAGACCCAGTACTTC.